This T cell receptor (beta chain) was captured in a study of T-cell memory formation after mild COVID-19. On the study more broadly: Clusters were largely donor specific.

A single record per CDR3 protein comes from TCRdb applying MiXCR to the 5' RACE reads. The profile shows 80,000 to 95,000 distinct CDR3 sequences, nearly 25% of them singletons. Study findings and constraints: Contracting CD4+ clones sat mainly in CM and EM; CD8+ in EMRA.

As concerns this clonotype: Its cognate antigen is unknown.

The CDR3 runs 15 residues. J was trimmed by 0 bases and V by 1 base; bases with no gene match: 3. CDR1 is MGHRA and CDR2 is YSYEKL in the germline V gene. Sample: PBMCs or a T cell subset sorted from them (not recorded which). This chain links TRBV4-1 with TRBJ2-7; TRBD2 aligns across 7 bases. This TCR derives from a man in his late teens or twenties who had mild COVID-19 (a few samples of this study predate the infection). Cell type and time point are not known. The chain's CDR3 is CASSQVGGGSYEQYF. CDR3 DNA: TGCGCCAGCAGCCAAGTTGGGGGGGGCTCCTACGAGCAGTACTTC.